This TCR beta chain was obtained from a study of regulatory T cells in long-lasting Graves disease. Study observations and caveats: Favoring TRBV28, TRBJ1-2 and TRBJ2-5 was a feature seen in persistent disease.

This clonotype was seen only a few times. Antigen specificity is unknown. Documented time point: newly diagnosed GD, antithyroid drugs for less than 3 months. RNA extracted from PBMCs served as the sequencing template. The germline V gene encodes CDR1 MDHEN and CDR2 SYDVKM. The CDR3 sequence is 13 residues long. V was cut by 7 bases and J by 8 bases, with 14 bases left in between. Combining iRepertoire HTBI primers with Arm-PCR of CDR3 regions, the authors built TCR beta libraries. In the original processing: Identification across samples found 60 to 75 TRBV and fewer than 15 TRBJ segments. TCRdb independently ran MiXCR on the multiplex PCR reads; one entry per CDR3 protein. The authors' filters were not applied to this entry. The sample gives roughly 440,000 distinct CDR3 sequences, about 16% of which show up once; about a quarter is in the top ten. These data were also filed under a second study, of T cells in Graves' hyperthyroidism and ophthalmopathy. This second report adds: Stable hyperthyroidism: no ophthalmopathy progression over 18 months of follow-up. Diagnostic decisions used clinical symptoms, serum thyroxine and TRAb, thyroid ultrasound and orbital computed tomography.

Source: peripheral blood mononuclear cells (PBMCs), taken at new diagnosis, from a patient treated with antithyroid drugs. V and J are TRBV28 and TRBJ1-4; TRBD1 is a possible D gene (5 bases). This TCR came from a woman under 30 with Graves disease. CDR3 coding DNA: TGTGCCAGCATCGTGAGGGAGGGGGAAAAACTGTTTTTT. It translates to CASIVREGEKLFF. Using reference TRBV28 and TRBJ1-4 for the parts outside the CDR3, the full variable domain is DVKVTQSSRYLVKRTGEKVFLECVQDMDHENMFWYRQDPGLGLRLIYFSYDVKMKEKGDIPEGYSVSREKKERFSLILESASTNQTSMYLCASIVREGEKLFFGSGTQLSVL.